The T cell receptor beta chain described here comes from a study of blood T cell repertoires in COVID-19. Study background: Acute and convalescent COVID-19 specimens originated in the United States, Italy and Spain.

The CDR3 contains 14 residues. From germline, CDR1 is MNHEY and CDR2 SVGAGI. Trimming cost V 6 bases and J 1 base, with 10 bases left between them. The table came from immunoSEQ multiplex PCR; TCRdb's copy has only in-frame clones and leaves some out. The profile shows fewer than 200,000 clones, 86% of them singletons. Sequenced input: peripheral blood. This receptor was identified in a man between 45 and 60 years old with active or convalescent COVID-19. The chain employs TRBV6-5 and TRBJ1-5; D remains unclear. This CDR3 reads CASSKRESNQPQHF. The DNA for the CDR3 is TGTGCCAGCAGCAAGCGGGAGAGCAATCAGCCCCAGCATTTT.